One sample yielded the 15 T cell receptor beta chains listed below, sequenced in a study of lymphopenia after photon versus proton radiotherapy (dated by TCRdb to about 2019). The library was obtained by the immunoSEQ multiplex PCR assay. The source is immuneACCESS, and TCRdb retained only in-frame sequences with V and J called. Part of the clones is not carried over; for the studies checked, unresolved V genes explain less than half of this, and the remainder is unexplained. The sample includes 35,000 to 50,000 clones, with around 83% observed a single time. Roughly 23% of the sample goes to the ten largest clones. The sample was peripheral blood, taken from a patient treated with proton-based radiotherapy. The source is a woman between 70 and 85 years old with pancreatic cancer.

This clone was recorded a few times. CDR3 DNA sequence: TGTGCCAGCACGGGCTACGAGCAGTACTTC. This encodes CASTGYEQYF. The chain is built from TRBV27 and TRBJ2-7; D is uncertain. The CDR3 contains 10 residues. Between the trimmed V and J ends, which lost 7 bases and 3 bases, there was a span of 4 bases. Germline-derived CDR1 and CDR2 are MNHEY and SMNVEV (reference sequence).

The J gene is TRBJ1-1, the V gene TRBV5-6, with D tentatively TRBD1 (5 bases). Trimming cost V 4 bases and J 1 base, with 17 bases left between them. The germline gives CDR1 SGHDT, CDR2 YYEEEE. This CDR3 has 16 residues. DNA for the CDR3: TGTGCCAGCAGCCTCCCCGGTAGACAGACGAACACTGAAGCTTTCTTT. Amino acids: CASSLPGRQTNTEAFF.

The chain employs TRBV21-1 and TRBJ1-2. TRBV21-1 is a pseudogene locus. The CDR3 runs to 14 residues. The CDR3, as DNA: TGTGCCAGCAGCAAAGAAAAGGGAAACTATGGCTACACCTTC. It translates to CASSKEKGNYGYTF.

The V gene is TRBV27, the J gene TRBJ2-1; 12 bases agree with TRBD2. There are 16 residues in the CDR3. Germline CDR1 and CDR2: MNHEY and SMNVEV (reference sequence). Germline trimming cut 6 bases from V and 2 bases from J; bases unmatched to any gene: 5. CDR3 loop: CASSRGLAGTYNEQFF. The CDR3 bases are TGTGCCAGCAGCCGCGGACTAGCGGGGACCTACAATGAGCAGTTCTTC.

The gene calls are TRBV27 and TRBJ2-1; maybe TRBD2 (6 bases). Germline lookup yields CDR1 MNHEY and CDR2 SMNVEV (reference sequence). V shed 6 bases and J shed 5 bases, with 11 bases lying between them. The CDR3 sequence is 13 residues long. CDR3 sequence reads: CASSRGVDNEQFF. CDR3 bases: TGTGCCAGCAGCCGCGGGGTCGACAATGAGCAGTTCTTC.

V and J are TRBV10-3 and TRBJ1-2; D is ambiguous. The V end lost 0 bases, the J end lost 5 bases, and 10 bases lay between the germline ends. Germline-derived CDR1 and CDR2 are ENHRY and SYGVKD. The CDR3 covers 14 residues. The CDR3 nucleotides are TGTGCCATCAGTGAGTCCGGGGAGCTTTATGGCTACACCTTC. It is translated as CAISESGELYGYTF.

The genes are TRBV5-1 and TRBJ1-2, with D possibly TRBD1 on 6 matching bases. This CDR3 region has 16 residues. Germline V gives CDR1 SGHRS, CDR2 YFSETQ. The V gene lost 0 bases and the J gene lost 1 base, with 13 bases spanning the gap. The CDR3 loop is CASSLGTGTFNYGYTF. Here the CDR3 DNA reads TGCGCCAGCAGCTTGGGCACAGGGACCTTTAACTATGGCTACACCTTC.

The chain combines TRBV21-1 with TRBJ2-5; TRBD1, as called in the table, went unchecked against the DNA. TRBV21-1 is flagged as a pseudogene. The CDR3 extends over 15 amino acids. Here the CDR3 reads CASSKVRQGLETQYF. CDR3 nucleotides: TGTGCCAGCAGCAAAGTAAGGCAGGGGCTCGAGACCCAGTACTTC.

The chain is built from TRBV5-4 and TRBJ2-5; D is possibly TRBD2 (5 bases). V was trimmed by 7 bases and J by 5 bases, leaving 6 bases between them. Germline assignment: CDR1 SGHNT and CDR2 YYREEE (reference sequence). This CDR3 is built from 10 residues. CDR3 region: CASSGETQYF. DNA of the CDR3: TGTGCCAGCTCGGGGGAGACCCAGTACTTC.

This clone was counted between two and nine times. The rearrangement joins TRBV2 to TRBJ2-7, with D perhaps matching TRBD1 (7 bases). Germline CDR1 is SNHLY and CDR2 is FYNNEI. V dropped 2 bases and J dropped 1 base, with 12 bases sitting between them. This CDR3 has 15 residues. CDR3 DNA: TGTGCCAGCAGTGAACCCAGGGGGGATTCCTACGAGCAGTACTTC. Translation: CASSEPRGDSYEQYF.

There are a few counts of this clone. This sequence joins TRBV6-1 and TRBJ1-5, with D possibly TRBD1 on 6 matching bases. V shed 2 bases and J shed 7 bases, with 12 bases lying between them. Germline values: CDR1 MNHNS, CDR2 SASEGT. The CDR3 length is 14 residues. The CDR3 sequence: CASSEIHREQPQHF. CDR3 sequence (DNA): TGTGCCAGCAGTGAAATACACAGGGAGCAGCCCCAGCATTTT.

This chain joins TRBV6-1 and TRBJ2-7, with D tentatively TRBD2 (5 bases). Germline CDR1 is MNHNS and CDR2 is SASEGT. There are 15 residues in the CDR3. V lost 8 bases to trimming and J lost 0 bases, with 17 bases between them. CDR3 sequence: CASQDLLGSSYEQYF. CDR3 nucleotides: TGTGCCAGCCAAGACTTACTAGGCAGCTCCTACGAGCAGTACTTC.

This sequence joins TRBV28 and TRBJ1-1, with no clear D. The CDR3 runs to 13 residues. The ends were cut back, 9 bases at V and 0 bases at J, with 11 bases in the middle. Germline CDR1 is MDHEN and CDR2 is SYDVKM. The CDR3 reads CASLGNLNTEAFF. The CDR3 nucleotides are TGTGCCAGTCTCGGAAACTTGAACACTGAAGCTTTCTTT.

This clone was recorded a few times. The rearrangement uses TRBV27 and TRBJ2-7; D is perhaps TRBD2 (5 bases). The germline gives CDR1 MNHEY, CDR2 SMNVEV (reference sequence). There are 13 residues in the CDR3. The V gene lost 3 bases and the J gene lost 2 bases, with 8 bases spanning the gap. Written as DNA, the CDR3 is TGTGCCAGCAGTTTGGGAGAGACCTACGAGCAGTACTTC. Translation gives CASSLGETYEQYF.

In DNA, the CDR3 is TGTGCCAGCAGCTTAGGTCAGGGCAGCACCGGGGAGCTGTTTTTT. Residues: CASSLGQGSTGELFF. The chain carries TRBV7-2 and TRBJ2-2; D possibly corresponds to TRBD1 (5 bases). The CDR3 spans 15 residues. The V end was cut by 1 base, the J end by 4 bases, with 10 bases between. Germline V gene sequence: CDR1 SGHTA, CDR2 FQGNSA.